The sequence of this T cell receptor beta chain was determined in a study of CD8+ T cells in alopecia areata (dated by TCRdb to 2017 to 2018). Study-wide context: The treated patients took part in an open-label pilot trial in which moderate-to-severe alopecia areata was treated with oral tofacitinib at 5 to 10 mg twice daily. Patients received tofacitinib for 6 to 18 months and were then followed off drug for 6 months to check for delayed response and recurrence. The study used high-throughput TCRbeta sequencing to examine T cell clonal expansion in alopecia areata, in both the C3H/HeJ mouse model and human patients. On the human side, TCRbeta sequencing was run on scalp tissue and on sorted CD4+ and CD8+ peripheral blood T cells from healthy controls and from alopecia areata patients with either patchy or totalis/universalis disease. Tofacitinib-treated patients had biopsies at baseline and at 4 and 24 weeks of treatment, with a later scalp biopsy in several patients. Scalp clonality was compared among normal scalp (n=4), patchy alopecia areata scalp (n=8), and alopecia totalis/universalis scalp (n=8). RNA was obtained with the PAXgene miRNA kit for fixed scalp, the miRNeasy kit for PBMCs, and the RNeasy kit for mouse skin. immunoSEQ multiplex PCR using 35 Vbeta forward primers and 13 Jbeta reverse primers was used to amplify TCRbeta CDR3 regions. The paper as a whole reports these results and caveats: Higher clonality and more expanded CD8+ clones were observed in lesional scalp than in normal scalp, particularly in alopecia totalis/universalis, a finding suggestive of antigenic drive. Shared TCR sequences between patients were less evident than in mice, which may be partly attributable to HLA diversity in the patient population. Resident alphabeta T cells in normal human skin are also sequenced, complicating scalp TCR repertoire analysis, unlike mouse skin dominated by gammadelta T cells.

Turning to this clone: Which antigen it targets is not known. The input lacks base qualities; no much larger clone sits a single base away.

The CDR3 runs 13 residues from the cysteine to the phenylalanine. The CDR3 DNA has 39 bases and is translated from base 1. The germline V gene yields LGHNA for CDR1 and YSLEER for CDR2. Between the V and J ends, shortened by 4 bases and 1 base respectively, the junction contains 7 bases. Libraries came from the immunoSEQ multiplex PCR assay. RNA was extracted from all samples and reverse transcribed into cDNA as template for TCR sequencing. SuperScript III was used for first-strand cDNA synthesis, primed with a 2:1 mix of oligo-dT and random hexamers. A synthetic immune receptor repertoire was used to assess amplification bias, and residual bias was removed computationally. The study's own analysis went as follows. After raw reads were preprocessed to remove errors, the CDR3 was defined following IMGT conventions as running from the conserved cysteine to phenylalanine. Clonality was calculated as 1 minus Shannon entropy normalized by log2 of the number of productive unique TCRs. CD4 or CD8 identity of scalp clones was inferred by cross-referencing scalp TCRbeta sequences with sorted blood CD4 and CD8 repertoires. Sourced from immuneACCESS, this table was stored by TCRdb with only in-frame sequences that have V and J called. A share of the clones is absent; for the studies checked, an unresolved V gene accounts for under half, and the remainder has no known explanation. V and J calls and clone size are those listed in that table; D and trimming were worked out from the DNA. The sample table contains roughly 180,000 clones; only one count was recorded for 63% of them. The ten largest clones take up more than 1.5% of the sample.

Explained via the paper, the time point label denotes: baseline before oral tofacitinib. From alopecia areata patients, peripheral blood was collected along with lesional scalp punch biopsies. After PBMCs were isolated by density centrifugation and stained for CD3, CD4 and CD8, a FACSAria was used to sort CD4+ and CD8+ T cells. Here the sequenced sample was CD4+ T cells sorted from blood, taken at week 0. The TCR was taken from a human donor with alopecia areata. The chain is made from TRBV4-3 and TRBJ1-1, with no reliable assignment of the D segment. The CDR3 in this case is CASSLSGNTEAFF. The DNA sequence follows: TGCGCCAGCAGCCTTTCAGGGAACACTGAAGCTTTCTTT.